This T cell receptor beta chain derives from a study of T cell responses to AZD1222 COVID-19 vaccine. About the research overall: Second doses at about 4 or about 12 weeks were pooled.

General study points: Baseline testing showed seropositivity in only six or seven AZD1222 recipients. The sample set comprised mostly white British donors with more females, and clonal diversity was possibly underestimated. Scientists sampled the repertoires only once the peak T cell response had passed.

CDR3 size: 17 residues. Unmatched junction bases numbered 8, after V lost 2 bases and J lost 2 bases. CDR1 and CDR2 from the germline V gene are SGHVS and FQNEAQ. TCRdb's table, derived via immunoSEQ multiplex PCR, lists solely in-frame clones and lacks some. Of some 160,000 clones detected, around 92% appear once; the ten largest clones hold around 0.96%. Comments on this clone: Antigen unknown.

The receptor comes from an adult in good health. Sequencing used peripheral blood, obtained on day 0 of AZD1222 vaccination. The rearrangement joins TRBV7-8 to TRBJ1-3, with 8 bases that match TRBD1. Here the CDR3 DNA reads TGTGCCAGCAGCTTAACAAGGACAGGGTTGGCTGGAAACACCATATATTTT. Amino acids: CASSLTRTGLAGNTIYF.